This is a list of T cell receptor beta chains from one sample in a study of spatial heterogeneity in lung cancer. TCRdb reprocessed the 5' RACE reads via MiXCR and lists one record per CDR3 protein. The repertoire has 40,000 or so distinct CDR3 sequences, 8% to 11% of them found once; the top ten carry more than 15%. The source was PBMCs, collected at follow-up. The receptors shown here come from a female donor with early-stage non-small cell lung cancer. Each CDR3 is given with its conserved first and last residue. Fields, in order: J gene, D gene, clone size, V gene, CDR3 DNA, CDR3 protein. The D gene is left open where the match is weak. Clone size is stated in some rows and not others, as once, few, many or a class when expanded.

TRBJ2-1,.,.,TRBV20-1,TGCAGTGCCCCACGCAGACTCGGGGATGAGCAGTTCTTC,CSAPRRLGDEQFF
TRBJ2-1,.,.,TRBV28,TGTGCCAGCAGCGACGTCGGGGCTAACAATGAGCAGTTCTTC,CASSDVGANNEQFF
TRBJ2-7,TRBD1,many,TRBV28,TGTGCCAGCAGAGTAACAGGGGGGTTCTCCAGCTCCTACGAGCAGTACTTC,CASRVTGGFSSSYEQYF
TRBJ1-3,.,many,TRBV28,TGTGCCAGCAGTTTTTTGGGCACCCCACGCTCTGGAAACACCATATATTTT,CASSFLGTPRSGNTIYF
TRBJ1-5,.,.,TRBV27,TGTGCCAGCAGTTTGGTGGGTGGCAGATATAGCAATCAGCCCCAGCATTTT,CASSLVGGRYSNQPQHF
TRBJ2-5,TRBD1,.,TRBV25-1,TGTGCCAGCAGTGAAGGGACAGGCGCCCAAGAGACCCAGTACTTC,CASSEGTGAQETQYF
TRBJ2-1,.,few,TRBV5-1,TGCGCCAGCAGCTTGGTCATGGGAGAGTACAATGAGCAGTTCTTC,CASSLVMGEYNEQFF
TRBJ2-7,.,.,TRBV11-1,TGTGCCAGCAGCCCTAGCTACGGGGACTACGAGCAGTACTTC,CASSPSYGDYEQYF
TRBJ2-2,TRBD2,few,TRBV28,TGTGCCAGCAGTTTGAGCATAGGCGGGAGTACCGGGGAGCTGTTTTTT,CASSLSIGGSTGELFF
TRBJ2-2,TRBD2,many,TRBV19,TGTGCCAGTAGTATAGACCATACTAGCGGCGGGGAGCTGTTTTTT,CASSIDHTSGGELFF
TRBJ1-5,.,few,TRBV28,TGTGCCAGCAGACAGTTTTCAACACAGCCCCAGCATTTT,CASRQFSTQPQHF
TRBJ2-7,.,.,TRBV7-9,TGTGCCAGCAGCCATCAGGGATCAGCCTACGAGCAGTACTTC,CASSHQGSAYEQYF
TRBJ1-2,TRBD1,.,TRBV29-1,TGCAGCGCCACAGGACAGGGCCGGAGCTACACCTTC,CSATGQGRSYTF
TRBJ2-5,.,.,TRBV7-3,TGTGCCAGCAGCTTAAGGGCAGGGGTAGAGACCCAGTACTTC,CASSLRAGVETQYF
TRBJ1-1,.,.,TRBV18,TGTGCCAGCTCACCGGGACTTGAAGCTTTCTTT,CASSPGLEAFF
TRBJ2-1,TRBD1,.,TRBV7-2,TGTGCCAGCAGCTCCGGGACAGCCTACAAAGAGCAGTTCTTC,CASSSGTAYKEQFF
TRBJ2-5,TRBD2,.,TRBV4-3,TGCGCCAGCAGCCAAGAGGGCGGGGGGCTACAAGAGACCCAGTACTTC,CASSQEGGGLQETQYF
TRBJ2-3,.,many,TRBV7-3,TGTGCCAGCAGCCCTAGGTCTAGCACAGATACGCAGTATTTT,CASSPRSSTDTQYF
TRBJ2-1,TRBD2,.,TRBV4-1,TGCGCCAGCAGCAGCACGGGACTAGCGGGGGGGCCCGGGAGAGATGAGCAGTTCTTC,CASSSTGLAGGPGRDEQFF
TRBJ2-7,TRBD2,few,TRBV20-1,TGCAGTGCTAGTCGACTAGCGGGGGCCTCCTACGAGCAGTACTTC,CSASRLAGASYEQYF
TRBJ1-2,.,.,TRBV16,TGTGCCAGCAGCCAATCTGGCCAGTCGGTAGGAGGCTACACCTTC,CASSQSGQSVGGYTF
TRBJ2-1,.,.,TRBV19,TGTGCCAGTAGCCCGGTGGGGGGCCTCACCTACAATGAGCAGTTCTTC,CASSPVGGLTYNEQFF
TRBJ2-5,TRBD2,many,TRBV29-1,TGCAGCGTTGAAGGTTCGAGCGGGGGGGCTGAAGAGACCCAGTACTTC,CSVEGSSGGAEETQYF
TRBJ1-4,.,many,TRBV11-2,TGTGCCAGCAGCCTACGGGGGGGTGAAAAACTGTTTTTT,CASSLRGGEKLFF
TRBJ2-5,.,.,TRBV7-2,TGTGCCAGCAGCCCCGGAGGGGGGACCCAGTACTTC,CASSPGGGTQYF
TRBJ2-3,TRBD2,.,TRBV7-2,TGTGCCAGCAGCTTGGGACTAGCGGGGGGGCGAAATACGCAGTATTTT,CASSLGLAGGRNTQYF
TRBJ1-1,.,.,TRBV7-9,TGTGCCAGCACCCAAGGGGGTTCTGAAGCTTTCTTT,CASTQGGSEAFF
TRBJ2-3,TRBD2,medium-sized,TRBV14,TGTGCCAGCAGCCATCAGCGGGGGGGCCACGATACGCAGTATTTT,CASSHQRGGHDTQYF
TRBJ2-3,.,few,TRBV7-3,TGTGCCAGCAGCTTAGTTTTGGGAGGCACAGATACGCAGTATTTT,CASSLVLGGTDTQYF
TRBJ1-2,.,few,TRBV5-1,TGCGCCAGCAGCATCCCCGACAGAGCTAACTATGGCTACACCTTC,CASSIPDRANYGYTF
TRBJ2-5,.,many,TRBV7-2,TGTGCCAGCAGCTTAGCCCAGCACCAAGAGACCCAGTACTTC,CASSLAQHQETQYF
TRBJ1-6,TRBD1,few,TRBV9,TGTGCCAGCAGCCAGGGACAGGGAGATAATTCACCCCTCCACTTT,CASSQGQGDNSPLHF
TRBJ2-7,.,many,TRBV18,TGTGCCAGCTCACCACCGGTCGCGAGCTACGAGCAGTACTTC,CASSPPVASYEQYF
TRBJ1-6,.,many,TRBV27,TGTGCCGACCACAGGGAGCCACCCCTCCACTTT,CADHREPPLHF
TRBJ2-1,TRBD2,many,TRBV7-2,TGTGCCAGCAGTTCTCTAGCGGGCGGACAATTGGACAATGAGCAGTTCTTC,CASSSLAGGQLDNEQFF
TRBJ1-5,.,.,TRBV5-1,TGCGCCAGCAGCTTTGGGGCAGGGTCCGATCAGCCCCAGCATTTT,CASSFGAGSDQPQHF
TRBJ1-5,.,few,TRBV7-3,TGTGCCAGCAGCTTAAGCCAGAGCAATCAGCCCCAGCATTTT,CASSLSQSNQPQHF
TRBJ2-7,.,many,TRBV28,TGTGCCAGCAGTTTGGCAGGGACCACCTCCTACGAGCAGTACTTC,CASSLAGTTSYEQYF
TRBJ1-2,.,many,TRBV5-4,TGTGCCAGCACCCCCCTGGACAGTAACTATGGCTACACCTTC,CASTPLDSNYGYTF
TRBJ2-1,.,many,TRBV7-9,TGTGCCAGCAGCCCTCCAGGGTTTGATGAGCAGTTCTTC,CASSPPGFDEQFF
TRBJ2-5,.,.,TRBV7-9,TGTGCCAGCAGCTCCGCCATTTACGGGACCCAGTACTTC,CASSSAIYGTQYF
TRBJ2-5,.,many,TRBV30,TGTGCCTGGAATCCGGGGGTCGAGACCCAGTACTTC,CAWNPGVETQYF